Included here is one TCR beta chain sequence, with context. No antigen is known for it. This record comes from a study of T cell responses to AZD1222 COVID-19 vaccine. Trimming pared 4 bases from V and 0 bases from J, leaving 9 bases between. CDR3 length equals 15 residues. The germline CDR1 and CDR2 sequences are LGHNA and YSLEER. Clones were sequenced by immunoSEQ multiplex PCR, and TCRdb holds only the in-frame ones, with some missing. Of about 120,000 clones listed, about 87% are singletons. The study's findings and limits: In a largely white British group with more females than males, clonal diversity was possibly underestimated. Spike regions recognized by vaccine-associated CD4 TCRs spanned the protein, led by 160-218 and 743-854. With two AZD1222 doses given, Spike-specific TCR breadth and depth both rose. Only five to seven AZD1222 recipients tested seropositive at baseline.

The rearrangement links TRBV4-3 to TRBJ1-4, with unresolved D. This clonotype was obtained from an adult in good health. The sequencing here drew on peripheral blood, taken on day 0 of AZD1222 vaccination. The CDR3 loop reads CASSPGQTTNEKLFF. In DNA, the CDR3 is TGCGCCAGCAGCCCCGGCCAAACAACTAATGAAAAACTGTTTTTT.